The clone carrying this T cell receptor (beta chain) was counted a few times. Its matching antigen is unknown. This sample stems from a study of beta chain features in type 1 diabetes. Across the whole study: Sorted cells numbering 107,917,701 were examined across all samples.

Findings of the study overall: A closer apparent resemblance between naive, central memory and Treg TCRB repertoires was seen in patients than in healthy donors. TCRB CDR3s were moderately but significantly shorter in Type 1 diabetes patients in all four CD4+ subsets.

Trimming pared 4 bases from V and 3 bases from J, leaving 9 bases between. Germline V lookup: CDR1 SGHTA, CDR2 FQGTGA. The CDR3 totals 13 residues. Staining for CD45RO/CCR7/CD25/CD127/CD95/CD27 allowed sorting of CD4+ naive, central memory, regulatory and stem cell-like memory cells. cDNA synthesis used the whole RNA isolate, giving expressed TCRB sequences. The method was immunoSEQ multiplex PCR; TCRdb's version includes in-frame clones alone and lacks a portion of them. The sample has about 160,000 clones; approximately 9% are singletons. V usage is TRBV7-3 and J usage is TRBJ2-5, with a tentative D call TRBD1 (5 bases). The receptor comes from a young woman with type 1 diabetes. The sequenced sample consisted of central memory CD4+ T cells from blood. DNA for the CDR3: TGTGCCAGCAGCTCCACAGGAGAAGAGACCCAGTACTTC. Translated: CASSSTGEETQYF.